This T cell receptor (beta chain) was recovered during a study of blood T cell repertoires in COVID-19. Study-wide context: Both acute and convalescent COVID-19 samples were obtained from the United States, Italy and Spain. The cDNA or gDNA used as material had been derived from T cells, B-cell-depleted T cells, or PBMCs.

The study recruited people aged roughly 18 to 95 years across approximately 25 US areas. Before being deemed recovered, Cohort 3 donors had two negative PCRs, clearance, or symptom resolution. TCRdb's table, derived via immunoSEQ multiplex PCR, lists solely in-frame clones and lacks some. The data contain more than 250,000 clones, approximately 90% of them singletons. CDR1 SGHDN and CDR2 FVKESK come from the germline V gene. V lost 3 bases and J lost 2; bases outside the gene matches: 9. The CDR3 is 17 residues long. V is TRBV14 and J is TRBJ2-3, with 9 nucleotides matching TRBD2. Input material: PBMCs or T cells enriched from blood (not recorded which). The TCR comes from a woman between 18 and 30 years old who had recovered from COVID-19. CDR3 coding DNA: TGTGCCAGCAGCCAGGGGCGGGAGGGCCCCCTCACAGATACGCAGTATTTT. Encoded protein: CASSQGREGPLTDTQYF.